What follows describes a single TCR beta chain. This sample is part of a study of shared clonotypes between healthy human individuals. Here immunoSEQ multiplex PCR was the method, and the copy in TCRdb shows in-frame clones only, minus some. This sample has roughly 1,500,000 clones, with around 98.5% found just once. Between the trimmed V and J ends, which lost 0 bases and 4 bases, there was a span of 14 bases. CDR3 length equals 15 residues. V is TRBV5-3 and J is TRBJ2-7; a possible D gene is TRBD1 (5 bases). TRBV5-3 is an open reading frame whose function is uncertain. The source is a man aged 25-40 years in good health. Sample: naive CD4+ T cells sorted from blood. Subset in this sample: CD45RA+ positively selected. The CDR3 region is CARSLAGQNSYEQYF. The CDR3, as DNA: TGTGCCAGAAGCTTGGCAGGGCAGAACTCGTACGAGCAGTACTTC.